This TCR beta chain comes out of a study of T cell responses to AZD1222 COVID-19 vaccine. About this clone: The antigen remains undetermined.

Trimming took 11 bases from V and 4 from J; bases not matched to a gene: 7. The CDR3 length is 13 residues. Per germline, CDR1 SEHNR and CDR2 FQNEAQ (reference sequence). Repertoires were generated with immunoSEQ multiplex PCR, while TCRdb's copy carries only in-frame clones and drops some. Counted here are about 140,000 clones, 65% to 90% occurring once; the ten biggest clones make up 7.9%. Overall study results and limits: Reportedly, close to half of spike-specific TCRs are directed against unmutated variant regions. Two AZD1222 administrations were followed by greater Spike-specific TCR breadth and depth. Repertoires in all cases were sampled only once the peak T cell response had passed.

Sequencing was performed on peripheral blood, taken 28 days after the second dose of the MenACWY control vaccine. The source of this sequence is an adult who received the MenACWY meningococcal vaccine as a control. The chain is built from TRBV7-9 and TRBJ2-2, with 7 nucleotides matching TRBD1. CDR3 nucleotides: TGTGCCGCGACAGGGACAGCCACCGGGGAGCTGTTTTTT. This translates into CAATGTATGELFF.